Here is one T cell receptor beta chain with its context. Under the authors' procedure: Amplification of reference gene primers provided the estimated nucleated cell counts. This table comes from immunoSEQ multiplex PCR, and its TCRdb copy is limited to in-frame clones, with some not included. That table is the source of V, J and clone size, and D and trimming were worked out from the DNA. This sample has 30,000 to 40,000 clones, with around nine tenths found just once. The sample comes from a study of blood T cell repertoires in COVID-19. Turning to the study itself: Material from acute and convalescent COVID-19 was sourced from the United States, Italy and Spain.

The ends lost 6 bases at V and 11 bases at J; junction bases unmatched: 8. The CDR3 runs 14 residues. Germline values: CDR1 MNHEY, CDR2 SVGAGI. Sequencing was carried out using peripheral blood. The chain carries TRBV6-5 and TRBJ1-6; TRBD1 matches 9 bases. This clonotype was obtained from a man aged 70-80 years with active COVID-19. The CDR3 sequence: CASRATGGTTPLHF. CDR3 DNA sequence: TGTGCCAGCAGGGCGACAGGGGGAACGACACCCCTCCACTTT.